Sequencing of this T cell receptor beta chain was carried out in a study of PD-1 blockade in mismatch repair-deficient tumors. The CDR3 loop spans 15 amino acids. Germline V gene lookup returns CDR1 LNHDA and CDR2 SQIVND (reference sequence). Deletions cut 5 bases from V and 2 bases from J, with 16 bases between. TCR sequencing covered a few patients who responded to pembrolizumab. Clones were read by immunoSEQ multiplex PCR, and TCRdb kept only the in-frame ones, dropping some. The sample contains 100,000 or so clones, approximately 80% of which appear only once. The starting material was peripheral blood, obtained approximately 36 weeks after starting pembrolizumab. The chain is built from TRBV19 and TRBJ2-7; the D gene is possibly TRBD2 (7 bases). This receptor was identified in an adult with mismatch repair-deficient cancer. This chain's CDR3 is CASSPRGGGTYEQYF. For the CDR3, the DNA is TGTGCCAGTAGTCCCCGGGGAGGGGGGACCTACGAGCAGTACTTC.